The 14 T cell receptor beta chains below were found in one sample sequenced in a study of blood T cell repertoires in COVID-19. Generated by immunoSEQ multiplex PCR, the TCRdb table keeps only in-frame clones and is missing some. The sample has 200,000 to 250,000 clones; around 90% are singletons. The sequenced sample was peripheral blood. All receptors derive from a woman between 65 and 79 years old with active or convalescent COVID-19.

This rearrangement joins TRBV21-1 to TRBJ1-3; TRBD1 was called by the table and not checked on the DNA. TRBV21-1 is described as a pseudogene. The CDR3 extends over 17 amino acids. The CDR3 bases are TGTGCCAGCAGCAAAAAACCGGGACAGGGGACTGGAAACACCATATATTTT. This translates into CASSKKPGQGTGNTIYF.

The chain has TRBV3-1 (or the pseudogene TRBV3-2) and TRBJ2-7; 11 nucleotides agree with TRBD2. Germline V gene data show CDR1 as LGHDT and CDR2 as YNNKEL (reference sequence). This CDR3 contains 18 residues. The ends lost 1 base at V and 7 bases at J; junction bases unmatched: 15. CDR3 sequence (DNA): TGTGCCAGCAGCCAAGGGATTCGAGTAGCGGGGGGGTCGCAAGAGCAGTACTTC. It specifies CASSQGIRVAGGSQEQYF.

The chain uses TRBV7-2 and TRBJ2-7; no reliable D call. The germline V gene has CDR1 SGHTA and CDR2 FQGNSA. CDR3 size: 13 residues. Trimming removed 2 bases from V and 5 bases from J, with 10 bases in between. CDR3 sequence reads: CASSLTPINEQYF. As DNA, the CDR3 is TGTGCCAGCAGCTTAACACCGATTAACGAGCAGTACTTC.

V is TRBV12-5 and J is TRBJ2-1; 9 positions agree with TRBD2. This CDR3 contains 15 residues. The V gene's germline CDR1 is LGHNT and CDR2 FRNRAP. With 0 bases clipped from V and 4 bases from J, the junction kept 1 base outside the gene matches. In DNA, the CDR3 is TGTGCTAGTGGTTTGGTAGCGGGGGGATACAATGAGCAGTTCTTC. Amino acids: CASGLVAGGYNEQFF.

The genes are TRBV3-1 (or the pseudogene TRBV3-2) and TRBJ1-4; D may be TRBD1 (5 bases). Germline V CDR1 and CDR2: LGHDT, YNNKEL (reference sequence). Deletions cut 5 bases from V and 2 bases from J, with 12 bases between. The CDR3 has 15 residues. The CDR3 region is CASSTPGRTNEKLFF. The CDR3 DNA sequence: TGTGCCAGCAGCACCCCAGGGCGGACTAATGAAAAACTGTTTTTT.

The rearrangement links TRBV29-1 to TRBJ1-1, with a weak D call TRBD1 (5 bases). The CDR3 totals 14 residues. Trimming removed 5 bases at V and 5 bases at J, with 18 bases between. The V gene's germline CDR1 is SQVTM and CDR2 ANQGSEA. The CDR3 here is CSVPNTGGETEAFF. The CDR3 DNA reads TGCAGCGTTCCCAACACAGGCGGGGAAACTGAAGCTTTCTTT. The full variable domain, with the rest looked up from reference TRBV29-1 and TRBJ1-1, is SAVISQKPSRDICQRGTSLTIQCQVDSQVTMMFWYRQQPGQSLTLIATANQGSEATYESGFVIDKFPISRPNLTFSTLTVSNMSPEDSSIYLCSVPNTGGETEAFFGQGTRLTVV.

The chain links TRBV11-3 to TRBJ2-3; 7 bases fit TRBD1. This CDR3 is built from 15 residues. Looked up from germline, CDR1 is SGHNT and CDR2 is YENEEA. Germline trimming cut 5 bases from V and 1 base from J; bases unmatched to any gene: 6. The CDR3 sequence: CASSRQGKGTDTQYF. CDR3 bases: TGTGCCAGCAGCCGACAGGGAAAAGGCACAGATACGCAGTATTTT.

The rearrangement links TRBV7-9 to TRBJ1-3; D is ambiguous. V was shortened by 3 bases and J by 3 bases, with 9 bases between the two germline ends. This CDR3 comprises 14 residues. Germline V CDR1 and CDR2: SEHNR, FQNEAQ (reference sequence). CDR3 loop: CASSLAVSGNTIYF. CDR3 DNA sequence: TGTGCCAGCAGCTTGGCAGTCAGTGGAAACACCATATATTTT.

This clone was found a few times. The V and J genes are TRBV7-8 and TRBJ1-4; D not resolved. The CDR3 is 14 amino acids. Germline-derived CDR1 and CDR2 are SGHVS and FQNEAQ. V gave up 5 bases and J gave up 3 bases, with 10 bases separating them. DNA of the CDR3: TGTGCCAGCAGCCGTAATGCGGCTAATGAAAAACTGTTTTTT. It codes for CASSRNAANEKLFF.

This chain uses TRBV6-2 or TRBV6-3 with TRBJ1-1, with D perhaps matching TRBD1 (6 bases). This CDR3 has 13 residues. The V end was cut by 5 bases, the J end by 1 base, with 8 bases between. The V gene's germline CDR1 is MNHEY and CDR2 SVGEGT. The CDR3: CASSRTENTEAFF. In nucleotides, the CDR3 is TGTGCCAGCAGTAGGACAGAGAACACTGAAGCTTTCTTT.

This chain links TRBV7-3 with TRBJ1-5; D remains ambiguous. V was clipped by 3 bases and J by 9 bases, with 15 bases between them. CDR3 length: 14 residues. The V gene's germline CDR1 is SGHTA and CDR2 FQGTGA. CDR3: CASSFEVPRRPQHF. The CDR3 region has the DNA TGTGCCAGCAGCTTCGAGGTCCCGAGGAGGCCCCAGCATTTT. Together with reference TRBV7-3 and TRBJ1-5, the CDR3 gives the full variable domain: GAGVSQTPSNKVTEKGKYVELRCDPISGHTALYWYRQSLGQGPEFLIYFQGTGAADDSGLPNDRFFAVRPEGSVSTLKIQRTERGDSAVYLCASSFEVPRRPQHFGDGTRLSIL.

The gene calls are TRBV13 and TRBJ1-1, with a weak D call TRBD1 (5 bases). Deletions cut 7 bases from V and 11 bases from J, with 17 bases between. CDR1 and CDR2 from the germline V gene are PRHDT and FYEKMQ (reference sequence). The CDR3 is made up of 12 amino acids. CDR3 in amino acids: CASTPLGGNAFF. CDR3 DNA: TGTGCCAGCACCCCATTGGGGGGTAACGCTTTCTTT. The full variable domain, its missing parts supplied by reference TRBV13 and TRBJ1-1, is AAGVIQSPRHLIKEKRETATLKCYPIPRHDTVYWYQQGPGQDPQFLISFYEKMQSDKGSIPDRFSAQQFSDYHSELNMSSLELGDSALYFCASTPLGGNAFFGQGTRLTVV.

V is TRBV3-1 (or the pseudogene TRBV3-2) and J is TRBJ1-5, with D hard to call. The CDR3 loop spans 14 amino acids. Deletions cut 0 bases from V and 0 bases from J, with 3 bases between. Germline values: CDR1 LGHDT, CDR2 YNNKEL (reference sequence). The CDR3 protein is CASSQDSSNQPQHF. The CDR3, as DNA: TGTGCCAGCAGCCAAGACAGTAGCAATCAGCCCCAGCATTTT.

The V and J genes are TRBV7-9 and TRBJ2-2; the D gene is possibly TRBD1 (5 bases). CDR1 SEHNR and CDR2 FQNEAQ come from the germline V gene (reference sequence). Trimming pared 0 bases from V and 5 bases from J, leaving 7 bases between. The CDR3 contains 14 residues. The CDR3: CASSLAGVTGELFF. The DNA of the CDR3 is TGTGCCAGCAGCTTAGCAGGGGTTACCGGGGAGCTGTTTTTT.